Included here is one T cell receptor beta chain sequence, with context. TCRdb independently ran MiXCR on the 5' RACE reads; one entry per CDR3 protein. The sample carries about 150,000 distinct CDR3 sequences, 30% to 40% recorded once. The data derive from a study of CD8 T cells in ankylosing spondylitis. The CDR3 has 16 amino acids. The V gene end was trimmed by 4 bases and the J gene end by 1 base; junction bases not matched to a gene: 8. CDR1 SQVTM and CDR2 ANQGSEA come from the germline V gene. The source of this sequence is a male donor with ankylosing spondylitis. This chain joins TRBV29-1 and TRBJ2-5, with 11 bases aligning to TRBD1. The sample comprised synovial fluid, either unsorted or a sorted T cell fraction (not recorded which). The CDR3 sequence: CSVVGTGGVPQETQYF. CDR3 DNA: TGCAGCGTTGTGGGGACAGGGGGTGTCCCCCAAGAGACCCAGTACTTC.